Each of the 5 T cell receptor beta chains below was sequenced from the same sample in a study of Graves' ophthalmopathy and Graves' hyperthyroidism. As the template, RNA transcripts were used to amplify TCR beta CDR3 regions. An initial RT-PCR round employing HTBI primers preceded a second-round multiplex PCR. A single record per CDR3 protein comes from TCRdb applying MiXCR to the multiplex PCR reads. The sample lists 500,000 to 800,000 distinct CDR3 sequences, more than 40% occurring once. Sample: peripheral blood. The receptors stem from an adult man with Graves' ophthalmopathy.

The CDR3, as DNA: TGCAGCATCACGGACAGGGGGACCAATGGCTACACCTTC. Its protein product is CSITDRGTNGYTF. This chain uses TRBV29-1 with TRBJ1-2, with TRBD1 identical over 10 bases. V trimming: 8 bases; J trimming: 6 bases; junction bases outside the gene matches: 9. The germline V gene encodes CDR1 SQVTM and CDR2 ANQGSEA. This CDR3 comprises 13 residues.

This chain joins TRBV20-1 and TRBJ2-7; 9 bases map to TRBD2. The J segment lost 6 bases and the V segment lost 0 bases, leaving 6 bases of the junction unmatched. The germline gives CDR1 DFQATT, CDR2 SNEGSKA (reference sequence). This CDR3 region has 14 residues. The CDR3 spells CSARDVAGAVEQYF. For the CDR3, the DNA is TGCAGTGCTAGAGATGTAGCGGGAGCCGTCGAGCAGTACTTC.

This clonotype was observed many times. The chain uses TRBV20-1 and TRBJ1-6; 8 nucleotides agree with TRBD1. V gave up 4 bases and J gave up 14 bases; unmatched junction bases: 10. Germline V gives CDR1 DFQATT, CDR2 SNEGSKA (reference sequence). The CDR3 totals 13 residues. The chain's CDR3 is CSATDRAGETLHF. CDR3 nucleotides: TGCAGTGCTACGGACAGGGCCGGGGAGACCCTCCACTTT.

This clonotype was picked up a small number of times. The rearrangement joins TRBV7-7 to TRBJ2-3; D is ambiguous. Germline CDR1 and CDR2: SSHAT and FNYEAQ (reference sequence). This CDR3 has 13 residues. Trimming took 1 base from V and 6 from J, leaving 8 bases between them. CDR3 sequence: CASSLGKSDTQYF. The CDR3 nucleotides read TGTGCCAGCAGCTTAGGCAAGTCGGATACGCAGTATTTT.

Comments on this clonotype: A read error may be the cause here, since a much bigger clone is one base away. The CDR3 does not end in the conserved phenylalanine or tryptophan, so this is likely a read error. The CDR3 loop is CASGTGGLNTEAFL. The CDR3 bases are TGCGCCAGCGGGACAGGGGGTCTGAACACTGAAGCTTTCCTT. The chain recombines TRBV5-1 with TRBJ1-1, with 11 bases fitting TRBD1. This CDR3 region has 14 residues. Unmatched junction bases numbered 2, after V lost 7 bases and J lost 0 bases. Per the germline V gene, CDR1 is SGHRS and CDR2 is YFSETQ.